This T cell receptor beta chain was sequenced for a study of beta chain features in type 1 diabetes. General study results and limits: More deletions and fewer insertions at VDJ junctions were seen in type 1 diabetes patients. TCRB CDR3s from Type 1 diabetes patients were moderately but significantly shorter in all four CD4+ subsets.

CDR3 length equals 15 residues. The germline V gene encodes CDR1 MRHNA and CDR2 SNTAGT. V shed 6 bases and J shed 7 bases, with 19 bases lying between them. Turning to this clone: The antigen is undetermined.

Expressed TCRB transcripts got sequenced, as all isolated RNA was reverse transcribed. Regulatory, naive and central memory T cell samples averaged around 3.9 million reads. Profiling relied on immunoSEQ multiplex PCR, and the TCRdb table lists in-frame clones only, not all of them. Altogether over 700,000 clones are present, roughly 17% being singletons, with the ten largest covering 0.02% to 0.03%. The sequence derives from a woman in her late teens or twenties in good health. This rearrangement joins TRBV6-4 to TRBJ2-4, with D unclear. Material for sequencing was naive CD4+ T cells from blood. The CDR3 nucleotides read TGTGCCAGCAGCCCCCCTAGGCGGTACGGGAACATTCAGTACTTC. It codes for CASSPPRRYGNIQYF.